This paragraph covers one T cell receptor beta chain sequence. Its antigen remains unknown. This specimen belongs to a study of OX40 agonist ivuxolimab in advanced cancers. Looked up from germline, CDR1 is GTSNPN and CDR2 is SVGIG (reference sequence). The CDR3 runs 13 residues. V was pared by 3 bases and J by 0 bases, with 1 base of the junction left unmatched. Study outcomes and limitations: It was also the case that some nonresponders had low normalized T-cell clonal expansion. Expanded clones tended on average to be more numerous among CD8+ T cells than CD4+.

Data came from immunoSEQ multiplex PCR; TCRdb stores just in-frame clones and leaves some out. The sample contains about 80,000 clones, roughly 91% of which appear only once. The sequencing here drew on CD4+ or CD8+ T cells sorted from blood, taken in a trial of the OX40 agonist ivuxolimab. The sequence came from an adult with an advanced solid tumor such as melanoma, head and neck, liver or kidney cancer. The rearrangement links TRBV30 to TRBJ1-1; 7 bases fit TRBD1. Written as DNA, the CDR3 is TGTGCCTGGAGGGGACAGATGAACACTGAAGCTTTCTTT. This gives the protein CAWRGQMNTEAFF.